The 11 T cell receptor beta chains below all came from one sample that was sequenced in a study of blood T cell repertoires in COVID-19. Data came from immunoSEQ multiplex PCR; TCRdb stores just in-frame clones and leaves some out. The repertoire has some 140,000 clones, around four fifths of them found once; the top ten carry 20% to 25%. Sequenced: peripheral blood. These receptors were collected from an older man with acute or convalescent COVID-19.

V gene TRBV19 combines with J gene TRBJ2-7, with D possibly TRBD2 on 6 matching bases. Germline V gene lookup returns CDR1 LNHDA and CDR2 SQIVND (reference sequence). This CDR3 region has 15 residues. The V end lost 4 bases, the J end lost 2 bases, and 15 bases lay between the germline ends. The DNA of the CDR3 is TGTGCCAGTAGTAAAGCCGGGACTCAAGCCTACGAGCAGTACTTC. Translation: CASSKAGTQAYEQYF.

Comments on this clone: An end of the junction differs from the germline gene, which may be a read error. This rearrangement joins TRBV7-7 to TRBJ2-5, with TRBD2 matching 8 bases. From germline, CDR1 is SSHAT and CDR2 FNYEAQ (reference sequence). This CDR3 region has 15 residues. DNA for the CDR3: TGTGCTAGCAGCTCGGGGCGGGGGGTCCAAGAGACCCAGTACTTC. Its protein product is CASSSGRGVQETQYF.

This chain links TRBV6-5 with TRBJ1-6, with TRBD1 matching 9 bases. Germline CDR1 is MNHEY and CDR2 is SVGAGI. Trimming removed 6 bases from V and 7 bases from J; junction bases left unmatched: 7. This CDR3 spans 15 amino acids. CDR3 loop: CASRTQGAQNSPLHF. The CDR3 nucleotides are TGTGCCAGCAGAACACAGGGGGCGCAGAATTCACCCCTCCACTTT.

This rearrangement joins TRBV11-2 to TRBJ2-5; 7 bases align to TRBD2. The V and J ends lost 2 bases and 5 bases, in that order; junction bases with no gene match: 8. This CDR3 region has 15 residues. Germline CDR1 is SGHAT and CDR2 is FQNNGV. The CDR3 DNA sequence: TGTGCCAGCAGCTTAAGATTAGTGGGGGGGGAGACCCAGTACTTC. The encoded protein is CASSLRLVGGETQYF.

This sequence joins TRBV10-3 and TRBJ2-5; weak D call: TRBD1 (6 bases). The germline V and J ends were trimmed by 5 bases and 5 bases, with 15 bases remaining between them. CDR1 ENHRY and CDR2 SYGVKD come from the germline V gene. This CDR3 spans 14 amino acids. The CDR3 protein is CAISKDSLGETQYF. The CDR3 nucleotides read TGTGCCATCAGTAAGGACAGTCTGGGGGAGACCCAGTACTTC.

The chain employs TRBV19 and TRBJ2-3, with TRBD1 matching 7 bases. This CDR3 is 16 amino acids long. Germline V lookup: CDR1 LNHDA, CDR2 SQIVND (reference sequence). Unmatched junction bases numbered 11, after V lost 6 bases and J lost 2 bases. The CDR3 here is CASSPRSRGNTDTQYF. CDR3 in DNA: TGTGCCAGTAGCCCCCGAAGCAGGGGGAACACAGATACGCAGTATTTT.

In regard to this clone: Other DNA sequences in the sample encode the same CDR3. This chain connects TRBV6-2 or TRBV6-3 to TRBJ1-6; D is possibly TRBD1 (6 bases). V was trimmed by 5 bases and J by 9 bases, leaving 8 bases between them. The germline V gene has CDR1 MNHEY and CDR2 SVGEGT. The CDR3 is 12 amino acids. This chain's CDR3 is CASSNRVSPLHF. The CDR3 DNA reads as TGTGCCAGCAGTAACAGGGTTTCACCCCTCCACTTT.

The chain employs TRBV7-3 and TRBJ2-1; 11 nucleotides align to TRBD1. Looked up from germline, CDR1 is SGHTA and CDR2 is FQGTGA. The CDR3 sequence is 16 residues long. The trim removed 5 bases at V and 7 bases at J, leaving 10 bases unmatched. This CDR3 reads CASSIRTGGLLNEQFF. CDR3 sequence (DNA): TGTGCCAGCAGCATACGGACAGGGGGCCTTCTGAATGAGCAGTTCTTC.

The gene calls are TRBV6-2 or TRBV6-3 and TRBJ1-2, with D perhaps matching TRBD1 (6 bases). This CDR3 is built from 16 residues. CDR1 is MNHEY, CDR2 SVGEGT, per germline. The V and J ends lost 4 bases and 8 bases respectively, with 23 bases between them. The CDR3 region has the DNA TGTGCCAGCAGTTCCCGCCACAGGGAAATCTCGCGGGGCTACACCTTC. Its translation is CASSSRHREISRGYTF.

J is TRBJ1-5 and V is TRBV19; unclear D gene. Trimming took off 1 base at V and 4 bases at J, with 14 bases between the two ends. CDR1 and CDR2 from the germline V gene are LNHDA and SQIVND (reference sequence). The CDR3 runs 16 residues. Here the CDR3 DNA reads TGTGCCAGTAGTATAGTTTCTTCGGGAGAAAATCAGCCCCAGCATTTT. Translated: CASSIVSSGENQPQHF.

The chain links TRBV7-3 to TRBJ2-1; 7 nucleotides line up with TRBD1. Trimming removed 5 bases from V and 0 bases from J; junction bases left unmatched: 4. Germline CDR1 is SGHTA and CDR2 is FQGTGA. The CDR3 length is 15 residues. The CDR3 spells CASSPRDSSYNEQFF. CDR3 coding DNA: TGTGCCAGCAGCCCCCGGGACAGCTCCTACAATGAGCAGTTCTTC.